Described below is a single TCR beta chain sequence and its context. Its specificity is unknown. This record comes from a study of T cells after yellow fever vaccination. Overall study results and limits: Subsequent booster samples again held most clones from primary vaccination (96% CD4, about 86% CD8).

Germline V lookup: CDR1 MNHEY, CDR2 SVGEGT. This CDR3 is 20 amino acids long. Germline trimming cut 0 bases from V and 0 bases from J; bases unmatched to any gene: 15. Generation of TCR cDNA used 5'RACE template switching (which added a universal primer site and UMIs). TCRdb re-called the 5' RACE reads with MiXCR, one entry per CDR3 protein. The sample shows approximately 70,000 distinct CDR3 sequences, under 9.5% of them seen only once. The rearrangement uses TRBV6-2 or TRBV6-3 and TRBJ1-1, with 8 bases that match TRBD1. This receptor was taken from a young man who received the YFV17D yellow fever vaccine. The material sequenced was CD8+ T cells sorted from PBMCs, taken 9 to 11 days after the first yellow fever vaccination. The CDR3 region is CASSYSVTGAGGFLNTEAFF. The DNA for the CDR3 is TGTGCCAGCAGTTACTCGGTAACCGGAGCAGGGGGCTTCTTGAACACTGAAGCTTTCTTT.